The 17 T cell receptor beta chains reported below all come from one sample, sequenced in a study of T-cell reconstitution after alpha-beta-depleted transplantation in children. Using unique molecular identifiers, the investigators prepared the TCRbeta library. TCRdb reprocessed the PCR reads with MiXCR, giving one entry per CDR3 protein. The sample has hundreds of thousands of distinct CDR3 sequences; about a tenth are singletons. Sample: PBMCs from the stem cell graft donor, taken from the stem cell graft. Every receptor here comes from a human donor who donated a stem cell graft to a child with SCID.

The CDR3 loop is CASRRTGGRTGELFF. The CDR3 DNA is TGTGCCAGCAGACGGACAGGGGGCCGCACCGGGGAGCTGTTTTTT. The chain couples TRBV28 to TRBJ2-2; 11 bases line up with TRBD1. V lost 6 bases, J lost 4 bases, and 4 bases stayed unmatched. This CDR3 region has 15 residues. Germline CDR1 MDHEN, CDR2 SYDVKM.

This clonotype was detected a few times. The rearrangement joins TRBV20-1 to TRBJ1-1; 7 bases agree with TRBD1. Trimming at V came to 0 bases and at J to 1 base, leaving 5 bases not matched to a gene. CDR1 is DFQATT and CDR2 is SNEGSKA in the germline V gene (reference sequence). The length of the CDR3 is 15 residues. Here the CDR3 DNA reads TGCAGTGCTAGAGATTTGGACAGGCAGAACACTGAAGCTTTCTTT. Protein product: CSARDLDRQNTEAFF.

This clonotype was picked up a small number of times. V is TRBV5-1 and J is TRBJ1-1; weak D call: TRBD1 (5 bases). Trimming left V 1 base short and J 0 bases short, with 10 bases between. Germline V gene lookup returns CDR1 SGHRS and CDR2 YFSETQ. This CDR3 contains 15 residues. This CDR3 is CASSLSGGVNTEAFF. The CDR3 region has the DNA TGCGCCAGCAGCTTGTCGGGGGGTGTGAACACTGAAGCTTTCTTT.

Note on this clonotype: A much larger clone lies one base from this, so it may be a read error. V gene TRBV7-9 combines with J gene TRBJ1-2; TRBD1 matches at 9 bases. Losses at the gene ends were 1 base for V and 4 bases for J; bases not matched to a gene: 7. This CDR3 is built from 16 residues. The germline V gene has CDR1 SEHNR and CDR2 FQNEAQ (reference sequence). The DNA for the CDR3 is TGTGCCAGCAGCTTAGGGACAGGGGAGCACATCTATGGCTACACCTTC. Encoded protein: CASSLGTGEHIYGYTF.

This chain uses TRBV24-1 with TRBJ2-7; no reliable D call. The germline V gene encodes CDR1 KGHDR and CDR2 SFDVKD. V dropped 8 bases and J dropped 5 bases, with 24 bases sitting between them. The CDR3 contains 16 residues. The CDR3 DNA is TGTGCCACCACCGGTACAACATGGGGTCCGTTCAACGAGCAGTACTTC. Amino acid sequence: CATTGTTWGPFNEQYF.

The chain uses TRBV2 and TRBJ2-1; tentatively, D is TRBD1 (5 bases). Germline V gene sequence: CDR1 SNHLY, CDR2 FYNNEI. The CDR3 runs 15 residues. With 6 bases removed from V and 4 bases from J, the gap between germline ends came to 16 bases. CDR3 bases: TGTGCCAGCAGCACCCTCCTCCAGGGTTACAATGAGCAGTTCTTC. Amino acids: CASSTLLQGYNEQFF.

A note on this clonotype: A much bigger clone sits one base away, suggesting this may be a read error. This chain connects TRBV20-1 to TRBJ1-1, with 8 bases fitting TRBD1. This CDR3 comprises 16 residues. The germline V gene encodes CDR1 DFQATT and CDR2 SNEGSKA (reference sequence). Here the CDR3 reads CCARETRQGAHTEAFF. In nucleotides, the CDR3 is TGCTGTGCTAGAGAGACCAGGCAGGGGGCGCACACTGAAGCTTTCTTT.

The rearrangement links TRBV5-1 to TRBJ1-1; 7 bases align to TRBD1. Germline CDR1 SGHRS, CDR2 YFSETQ. The CDR3 sequence is 14 residues long. Losses at the gene ends were 4 bases for V and 2 bases for J; bases not matched to a gene: 5. CDR3 loop: CASSHRDRNTEAFF. The CDR3 DNA reads as TGCGCCAGCAGCCACCGGGACAGAAACACTGAAGCTTTCTTT.

This clonotype appeared a few times. The chain links TRBV10-3 to TRBJ2-3, with 8 bases that match TRBD1. V dropped 7 bases and J dropped 3; count of bases not matched to a gene: 9. The CDR3 is 15 residues long. Germline V gene lookup returns CDR1 ENHRY and CDR2 SYGVKD. CDR3 protein: CAINLDREGTDTQYF. The CDR3 DNA reads as TGTGCCATCAATTTGGACAGGGAAGGTACAGATACGCAGTATTTT.

There are a few counts of this clonotype. The chain uses TRBV25-1 and TRBJ2-3; 9 nucleotides line up with TRBD2. The V gene's germline CDR1 is MGHDK and CDR2 SYGVNS. With V trimmed by 4 bases and J by 6 bases, 11 bases remained unmatched. This CDR3 region has 16 residues. DNA of the CDR3: TGTGCCAGCAGTGGTTACTCTAGCGGGGAAAGGGATACGCAGTATTTT. This gives the protein CASSGYSSGERDTQYF.

The chain employs TRBV7-9 and TRBJ2-7, with 7 bases identical to TRBD1. Per the germline V gene, CDR1 is SEHNR and CDR2 is FQNEAQ (reference sequence). The CDR3 contains 13 residues. The junction had 9 bases not matched to a gene; V was cut back by 5 bases and J by 8 bases. This chain's CDR3 is CASSLSQGEKQYF. CDR3 in DNA: TGTGCCAGCAGCCTTAGCCAGGGGGAGAAGCAGTACTTC.

The chain joins TRBV20-1 to TRBJ2-3; D perhaps matches TRBD2 (7 bases). Deletions cut 3 bases from V and 2 bases from J, with 12 bases between. The CDR3 spans 14 residues. The germline V gene encodes CDR1 DFQATT and CDR2 SNEGSKA (reference sequence). The CDR3 sequence is CSASGGTITDTQYF. In DNA, the CDR3 is TGCAGTGCTAGCGGGGGGACAATCACAGATACGCAGTATTTT.

In its sample, this clonotype was seen a few times. The chain couples TRBV2 to TRBJ1-5; tentative D call: TRBD1 (6 bases). Germline-derived CDR1 and CDR2 are SNHLY and FYNNEI. The CDR3 runs 14 residues. Between the trimmed V and J ends, which lost 6 bases and 5 bases, there was a span of 14 bases. Here the CDR3 DNA reads TGTGCCAGCAGGCTAGGGCAGGGGTATCAGCCCCAGCATTTT. Its protein product is CASRLGQGYQPQHF.

The sample holds a few counts of this clonotype. V is TRBV14 and J is TRBJ1-1; unclear D gene. With 1 base removed from V and 0 bases from J, the gap between germline ends came to 3 bases. The CDR3 consists of 13 residues. Germline V gives CDR1 SGHDN, CDR2 FVKESK. The CDR3 is CASSQAVNTEAFF. The DNA of the CDR3 is TGTGCCAGCAGCCAAGCAGTGAACACTGAAGCTTTCTTT.

This clonotype was detected many times. J is TRBJ2-3 and V is TRBV12-3 or TRBV12-4, with D hard to call. V gave up 4 bases and J gave up 0 bases, with 5 bases separating them. The length of the CDR3 is 13 residues. This CDR3 is CASSSKSTDTQYF. Here the CDR3 DNA reads TGTGCCAGCAGTTCGAAAAGCACAGATACGCAGTATTTT.

This clonotype was counted many times. The genes are TRBV7-6 and TRBJ1-1; D unclear. CDR3 length: 14 residues. The germline V gene has CDR1 SGHVS and CDR2 FNYEAQ. V was clipped by 4 bases and J by 6 bases, with 15 bases between them. The DNA of the CDR3 is TGTGCCAGCAGCTCGGACGGAGGTGTCTCTGAAGCTTTCTTT. Amino acids: CASSSDGGVSEAFF.

V and J are TRBV5-1 and TRBJ1-4; 9 positions match TRBD1. Germline V gene sequence: CDR1 SGHRS, CDR2 YFSETQ. Trimming removed 0 bases from V and 3 bases from J; junction bases left unmatched: 0. This CDR3 contains 15 residues. Here the CDR3 DNA reads TGCGCCAGCAGCTTGGGGGACAGGGCTAATGAAAAACTGTTTTTT. Translation: CASSLGDRANEKLFF.